This is a list of T cell receptor beta chains from one sample in a study of regulatory T cells in long-lasting Graves disease. TCRdb reanalysed the multiplex PCR reads using MiXCR and keeps one entry per CDR3 protein. The table shows approximately 560,000 distinct CDR3 sequences, with 16% occurring only once. The data also belong to a second study, concerning T cells in Graves' hyperthyroidism and ophthalmopathy.

The sequences come from peripheral blood mononuclear cells (PBMCs), collected at new diagnosis, from a patient treated with antithyroid drugs. Receptor source: a man aged 18 to 30 with Graves disease. Each CDR3 is given with its conserved first and last residue. Fields, in order: V gene, clone size, D gene, J gene, CDR3 protein, CDR3 DNA. A D gene is named only where the DNA matches it firmly. Clone size appears in some rows only: once, few, many, or a class for an expanded clone.

v_gene: TRBV7-9; abundance: -; d_gene: TRBD1; j_gene: TRBJ1-5; CDR3aa: CASSSDRDFLQPQHF; CDR3nt: TGTGCCAGCAGCTCGGACAGGGACTTCTTACAGCCCCAGCATTTT
v_gene: TRBV12-3/TRBV12-4; abundance: -; d_gene: -; j_gene: TRBJ1-6; CDR3aa: CASSESGGYSPLHF; CDR3nt: TGTGCCAGCAGTGAAAGTGGAGGCTATTCACCCCTCCACTTT
v_gene: TRBV5-4; abundance: few; d_gene: -; j_gene: TRBJ1-1; CDR3aa: CASSLWGGEAEAFF; CDR3nt: TGTGCCAGCAGCTTGTGGGGTGGGGAAGCTGAAGCTTTCTTT
v_gene: TRBV7-2; abundance: many; d_gene: TRBD1; j_gene: TRBJ2-7; CDR3aa: CASSSRGTGAYEQYF; CDR3nt: TGTGCCAGCAGCTCCCGCGGGACAGGAGCCTACGAGCAGTACTTC
v_gene: TRBV5-5; abundance: few; d_gene: -; j_gene: TRBJ2-1; CDR3aa: CASSFGITSYNEQFF; CDR3nt: TGTGCCAGCAGCTTTGGTATAACCTCCTACAATGAGCAGTTCTTC
v_gene: TRBV28; abundance: few; d_gene: -; j_gene: TRBJ1-5; CDR3aa: CASSGQPGGNQPQHF; CDR3nt: TGTGCCAGCAGTGGACAGCCGGGGGGCAATCAGCCCCAGCATTTT
v_gene: TRBV3-1; abundance: -; d_gene: TRBD1; j_gene: TRBJ1-2; CDR3aa: CASSRQEGASYGYTF; CDR3nt: TGTGCCAGCAGCCGCCAAGAGGGGGCCTCATATGGCTACACCTTC
v_gene: TRBV24-1; abundance: -; d_gene: TRBD2; j_gene: TRBJ2-2; CDR3aa: CATSDLEETSGVTGELFF; CDR3nt: TGTGCCACCAGTGATTTGGAAGAGACTAGCGGAGTCACCGGGGAGCTGTTTTTT
v_gene: TRBV27; abundance: many; d_gene: TRBD2; j_gene: TRBJ2-2; CDR3aa: CASSWGLAGVTGELFF; CDR3nt: TGTGCCAGCAGTTGGGGACTAGCGGGAGTCACCGGGGAGCTGTTTTTT
v_gene: TRBV20-1; abundance: many; d_gene: -; j_gene: TRBJ2-7; CDR3aa: CSAPPARHYEQYF; CDR3nt: TGCAGTGCCCCCCCGGCTAGACACTACGAGCAGTACTTC
v_gene: TRBV11-2; abundance: many; d_gene: -; j_gene: TRBJ2-7; CDR3aa: CASSLGPQGPYEQYF; CDR3nt: TGTGCCAGCAGCTTAGGCCCCCAGGGCCCCTACGAGCAGTACTTC
v_gene: TRBV11-1; abundance: few; d_gene: -; j_gene: TRBJ1-6; CDR3aa: CASSSGWQGEDSPLHF; CDR3nt: TGTGCCAGCAGCTCGGGTTGGCAGGGAGAGGATTCACCCCTCCACTTT
v_gene: TRBV2; abundance: few; d_gene: -; j_gene: TRBJ2-6; CDR3aa: CASRGLAGANVLTF; CDR3nt: TGTGCCAGCAGGGGGCTAGCAGGGGCCAACGTCCTGACTTTC
v_gene: TRBV24-1; abundance: few; d_gene: -; j_gene: TRBJ1-3; CDR3aa: CATSDSHAGNTIYF; CDR3nt: TGTGCCACCAGTGATTCGCACGCTGGAAACACCATATATTTT
v_gene: TRBV2; abundance: many; d_gene: -; j_gene: TRBJ2-3; CDR3aa: CASSEGAGGTDTQYF; CDR3nt: TGTGCCAGCAGTGAGGGGGCAGGGGGCACAGATACGCAGTATTTT
v_gene: TRBV20-1; abundance: many; d_gene: -; j_gene: TRBJ1-1; CDR3aa: CSATWGGGRTEAFF; CDR3nt: TGCAGTGCTACGTGGGGTGGGGGTCGCACTGAAGCTTTCTTT
v_gene: TRBV30; abundance: few; d_gene: -; j_gene: TRBJ1-4; CDR3aa: CAWRGPGRNNEKLFF; CDR3nt: TGTGCCTGGAGGGGACCGGGACGGAATAATGAAAAACTGTTTTTT
v_gene: TRBV9; abundance: few; d_gene: TRBD2; j_gene: TRBJ2-7; CDR3aa: CASSGAGGASYEQYF; CDR3nt: TGTGCCAGCAGCGGAGCGGGAGGGGCTTCCTACGAGCAGTACTTC
v_gene: TRBV12-5; abundance: -; d_gene: TRBD1; j_gene: TRBJ2-3; CDR3aa: CASGPTDRVGRDTQYF; CDR3nt: TGTGCTAGTGGTCCTACCGACAGGGTGGGTCGAGATACGCAGTATTTT
v_gene: TRBV11-2; abundance: many; d_gene: TRBD1; j_gene: TRBJ1-2; CDR3aa: CASSLAGTGLYGYTF; CDR3nt: TGTGCCAGCAGCTTGGCCGGGACAGGGTTGTATGGCTACACCTTC
v_gene: TRBV5-4; abundance: -; d_gene: TRBD1; j_gene: TRBJ1-2; CDR3aa: CASSGHRGQDGYTF; CDR3nt: TGTGCCAGCAGCGGCCACAGGGGGCAGGATGGCTACACCTTC
v_gene: TRBV28; abundance: many; d_gene: -; j_gene: TRBJ1-5; CDR3aa: CASSYHNQPQHF; CDR3nt: TGTGCCAGCAGTTACCATAATCAGCCCCAGCATTTT
v_gene: TRBV27; abundance: few; d_gene: -; j_gene: TRBJ1-5; CDR3aa: CASSKMASNQPQHF; CDR3nt: TGTGCCAGCAGTAAGATGGCGAGCAATCAGCCCCAGCATTTT
v_gene: TRBV27; abundance: many; d_gene: -; j_gene: TRBJ2-1; CDR3aa: CASRDANEQFF; CDR3nt: TGTGCCAGCAGAGATGCGAATGAGCAGTTCTTC
v_gene: TRBV29-1; abundance: many; d_gene: -; j_gene: TRBJ2-7; CDR3aa: CSVEDSPREQYF; CDR3nt: TGCAGCGTTGAGGACAGCCCCCGCGAGCAGTACTTC
v_gene: TRBV27; abundance: few; d_gene: TRBD2; j_gene: TRBJ2-1; CDR3aa: CASYSAGTYNEQFF; CDR3nt: TGTGCCAGCTACTCAGCGGGGACCTACAATGAGCAGTTCTTC
v_gene: TRBV20-1; abundance: -; d_gene: -; j_gene: TRBJ1-1; CDR3aa: CSARVLGTEAFF; CDR3nt: TGCAGTGCTAGAGTTCTCGGGACTGAAGCTTTCTTT
v_gene: TRBV10-3; abundance: few; d_gene: -; j_gene: TRBJ2-1; CDR3aa: CAISAPSLNEQFF; CDR3nt: TGTGCCATCAGTGCCCCTAGTCTCAATGAGCAGTTCTTC
v_gene: TRBV10-3; abundance: few; d_gene: TRBD2; j_gene: TRBJ2-1; CDR3aa: CAISDLAGNNEQFF; CDR3nt: TGTGCCATCAGTGACCTAGCGGGGAACAATGAGCAGTTCTTC
v_gene: TRBV12-3/TRBV12-4; abundance: many; d_gene: TRBD2; j_gene: TRBJ2-1; CDR3aa: CASSLKASGSKNEQFF; CDR3nt: TGTGCCAGCAGTTTGAAGGCTAGCGGGAGTAAGAATGAGCAGTTCTTC
v_gene: TRBV12-3/TRBV12-4; abundance: few; d_gene: TRBD1; j_gene: TRBJ2-2; CDR3aa: CASRHTGGTGELFF; CDR3nt: TGTGCCAGCAGACACACAGGGGGGACCGGGGAGCTGTTTTTT
v_gene: TRBV6-2/TRBV6-3; abundance: -; d_gene: -; j_gene: TRBJ2-2; CDR3aa: CATRAPNTGELFF; CDR3nt: TGTGCCACACGGGCCCCGAACACCGGGGAGCTGTTTTTT
v_gene: TRBV7-7; abundance: -; d_gene: TRBD1; j_gene: TRBJ2-2; CDR3aa: CASSPLTGVNTGELFF; CDR3nt: TGTGCTAGCAGCCCTTTGACAGGGGTGAACACCGGGGAGCTGTTTTTT
v_gene: TRBV2; abundance: -; d_gene: -; j_gene: TRBJ2-3; CDR3aa: CASSEGVGAGSTDTQYF; CDR3nt: TGTGCCAGCAGTGAAGGGGTTGGCGCCGGGAGCACAGATACGCAGTATTTT
v_gene: TRBV20-1; abundance: many; d_gene: TRBD1; j_gene: TRBJ2-1; CDR3aa: CSARDKSQGAYNEQFF; CDR3nt: TGCAGTGCTAGAGATAAATCGCAGGGGGCCTACAATGAGCAGTTCTTC
v_gene: TRBV30; abundance: many; d_gene: -; j_gene: TRBJ2-5; CDR3aa: CAWSPGETQYF; CDR3nt: TGTGCCTGGAGTCCCGGAGAGACCCAGTACTTC
v_gene: TRBV4-1; abundance: -; d_gene: -; j_gene: TRBJ1-4; CDR3aa: CASSQGTETNEKLFF; CDR3nt: TGCGCCAGCAGCCAAGGAACCGAAACTAATGAAAAACTGTTTTTT
v_gene: TRBV12-3/TRBV12-4; abundance: many; d_gene: -; j_gene: TRBJ2-5; CDR3aa: CASSPRERAYPTQYF; CDR3nt: TGTGCCAGCAGTCCTCGGGAGAGGGCGTATCCGACCCAGTACTTC
v_gene: TRBV5-6; abundance: -; d_gene: TRBD1; j_gene: TRBJ1-2; CDR3aa: CASSDGTGHGYTF; CDR3nt: TGTGCCAGCAGCGACGGGACAGGCCATGGCTACACCTTC
v_gene: TRBV6-2/TRBV6-3; abundance: -; d_gene: -; j_gene: TRBJ1-3; CDR3aa: CASSYPGSGNTIYF; CDR3nt: TGTGCCAGCAGTTACCCAGGGTCTGGAAACACCATATATTTT
v_gene: TRBV18; abundance: -; d_gene: -; j_gene: TRBJ1-1; CDR3aa: CASSRPIWTDRLNTEAFF; CDR3nt: TGTGCCAGCTCACGCCCTATATGGACAGACCGCTTGAACACTGAAGCTTTCTTT
v_gene: TRBV7-3; abundance: many; d_gene: -; j_gene: TRBJ2-1; CDR3aa: CASSLGGLMNNEQFF; CDR3nt: TGTGCCAGCAGCTTAGGCGGATTAATGAACAATGAGCAGTTCTTC
v_gene: TRBV6-1; abundance: many; d_gene: -; j_gene: TRBJ2-3; CDR3aa: CATHQPQGTDTQYF; CDR3nt: TGTGCCACCCATCAACCTCAGGGGACAGATACGCAGTATTTT
v_gene: TRBV30; abundance: -; d_gene: TRBD1; j_gene: TRBJ1-2; CDR3aa: CAWRGRRGLHYGYTF; CDR3nt: TGTGCCTGGAGGGGTCGCAGGGGGCTTCACTATGGCTACACCTTC
v_gene: TRBV2; abundance: many; d_gene: -; j_gene: TRBJ1-1; CDR3aa: CASSDRGLGNTEAFF; CDR3nt: TGTGCCAGCAGTGACAGGGGCCTAGGGAACACTGAAGCTTTCTTT
v_gene: TRBV14; abundance: -; d_gene: TRBD1; j_gene: TRBJ1-2; CDR3aa: CASSQRDRGLYGYTF; CDR3nt: TGTGCCAGCAGCCAGCGGGACAGGGGGCTTTATGGCTACACCTTC
v_gene: TRBV7-6; abundance: -; d_gene: TRBD2; j_gene: TRBJ2-7; CDR3aa: CASSLEAGDAYEQYF; CDR3nt: TGTGCCAGCAGCCTCGAAGCGGGGGATGCCTACGAGCAGTACTTC
v_gene: TRBV11-2; abundance: many; d_gene: -; j_gene: TRBJ2-7; CDR3aa: CASSFDYEQYF; CDR3nt: TGTGCCAGCAGCTTCGACTACGAGCAGTACTTC
v_gene: TRBV14; abundance: -; d_gene: TRBD1; j_gene: TRBJ1-1; CDR3aa: CASSHLGTGPYTEAFF; CDR3nt: TGTGCCAGCAGCCACCTCGGGACAGGGCCCTACACTGAAGCTTTCTTT
v_gene: TRBV20-1; abundance: few; d_gene: TRBD2; j_gene: TRBJ2-1; CDR3aa: CSARLAGEGYNEQFF; CDR3nt: TGCAGTGCTAGACTAGCGGGAGAGGGTTACAATGAGCAGTTCTTC
v_gene: TRBV7-3; abundance: once; d_gene: -; j_gene: TRBJ2-2; CDR3aa: CASSLTLATGELFF; CDR3nt: TGTGCCAGCAGCTTAACGTTGGCCACCGGGGAGCTGTTTTTT
v_gene: TRBV6-4; abundance: many; d_gene: -; j_gene: TRBJ1-5; CDR3aa: CASLWGRGQPQHF; CDR3nt: TGTGCCAGCCTCTGGGGGCGGGGGCAGCCCCAGCATTTT
v_gene: TRBV9; abundance: -; d_gene: TRBD2; j_gene: TRBJ2-7; CDR3aa: CASSVGSSGIYEQYF; CDR3nt: TGTGCCAGCAGCGTAGGGTCTAGCGGGATCTACGAGCAGTACTTC